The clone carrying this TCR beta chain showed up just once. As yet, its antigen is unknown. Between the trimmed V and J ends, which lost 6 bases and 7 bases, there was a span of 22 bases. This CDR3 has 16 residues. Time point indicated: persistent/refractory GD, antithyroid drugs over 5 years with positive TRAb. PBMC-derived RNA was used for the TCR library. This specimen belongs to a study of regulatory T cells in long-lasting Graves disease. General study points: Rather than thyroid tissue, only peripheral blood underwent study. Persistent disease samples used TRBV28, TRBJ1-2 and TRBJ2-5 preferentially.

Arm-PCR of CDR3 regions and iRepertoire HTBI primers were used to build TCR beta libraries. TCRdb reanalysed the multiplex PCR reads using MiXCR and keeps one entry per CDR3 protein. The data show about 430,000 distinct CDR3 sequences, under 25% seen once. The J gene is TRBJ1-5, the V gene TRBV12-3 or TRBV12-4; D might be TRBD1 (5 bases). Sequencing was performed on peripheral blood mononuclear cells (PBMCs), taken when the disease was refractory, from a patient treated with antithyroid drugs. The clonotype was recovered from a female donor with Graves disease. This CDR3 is CASSRTEAGRRQPQHF. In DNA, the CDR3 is TGTGCCAGCAGCCGGACGGAGGCAGGGCGACGACAGCCCCAGCATTTT.